This T cell receptor beta chain was sequenced for a study of control samples from healthy donors and cancer patients. The germline V gene has CDR1 SEHNR and CDR2 FQNEAQ (reference sequence). The CDR3 is 16 amino acids. V was clipped by 5 bases and J by 1 base, with 17 bases between them. Method: immunoSEQ multiplex PCR; TCRdb's copy keeps in-frame clones and lacks some. The table records under 100,000 clones, 93% of them present only once. The source is a young woman in good health. This sequence joins TRBV7-9 and TRBJ1-1, with TRBD1 as a possible D gene (5 bases). Source material: blood. CDR3 loop: CASSPRQGGWNTEAFF. CDR3 DNA: TGTGCCAGCAGCCCCCGCCAGGGAGGTTGGAACACTGAAGCTTTCTTT.